The 29 T cell receptor beta chains presented below share a single source sample, sequenced in a study of blood T cell repertoires in COVID-19. This table comes from immunoSEQ multiplex PCR, and its TCRdb copy is limited to in-frame clones, with some not included. The sample yields 150,000 or so clones, roughly 87% seen once. Sequenced material: PBMCs or T cells enriched from blood (not recorded which). These receptors came from a woman aged 45 to 65 who had recovered from COVID-19.

This clone appeared a few times. The chain joins TRBV28 to TRBJ1-6; 7 nucleotides match TRBD1. CDR3 length: 15 residues. Germline values: CDR1 MDHEN, CDR2 SYDVKM. The junction had 5 bases not matched to a gene; V was cut back by 5 bases and J by 4 bases. The CDR3 is CASSGGQIYNSPLHF. The DNA for the CDR3 is TGTGCCAGCAGTGGGGGACAGATTTATAATTCACCCCTCCACTTT. The complete variable domain, with remaining parts taken from reference TRBV28 and TRBJ1-6, reads DVKVTQSSRYLVKRTGEKVFLECVQDMDHENMFWYRQDPGLGLRLIYFSYDVKMKEKGDIPEGYSVSREKKERFSLILESASTNQTSMYLCASSGGQIYNSPLHFGNGTRLTVT.

This clone has just one count. The chain carries TRBV27 and TRBJ2-7; weak D call: TRBD1 (6 bases). The CDR3 sequence is 14 residues long. V lost 8 bases, J lost 1 base, and 15 bases lay in between. The germline V gene encodes CDR1 MNHEY and CDR2 SMNVEV (reference sequence). The CDR3 loop reads CASRTRDKSYEQYF. The CDR3 nucleotides read TGTGCCAGCCGTACCCGGGACAAATCCTACGAGCAGTACTTC.

The V gene is TRBV10-1, the J gene TRBJ2-2; 13 bases are a match to TRBD2. The V gene's germline CDR1 is WNHNN and CDR2 SYGVQD (reference sequence). This CDR3 is built from 16 residues. Trimming removed 5 bases from V and 7 bases from J; junction bases left unmatched: 7. The CDR3 region is CASSPGTSGNGGELFF. DNA of the CDR3: TGCGCCAGCAGTCCCGGGACTAGCGGGAATGGCGGGGAGCTGTTTTTT.

The chain joins TRBV21-1 to TRBJ2-7; TRBD2, the D gene given by the table, was not confirmed from the DNA. TRBV21-1 is reported as a pseudogene. The CDR3 is 17 amino acids. The CDR3 protein is CASKGTRKRMSSYEQYF. CDR3 sequence (DNA): TGTGCCAGCAAAGGGACTAGGAAACGGATGAGCTCCTACGAGCAGTACTTC.

J is TRBJ2-1 and V is TRBV30, with D uncertain. Germline CDR1 is GTSNPN and CDR2 is SVGIG (reference sequence). With 0 bases removed from V and 5 bases from J, the gap between germline ends came to 8 bases. The CDR3 is 13 residues long. This CDR3 reads CAWSVDFDNEQFF. CDR3 in DNA: TGTGCCTGGAGTGTTGACTTCGACAATGAGCAGTTCTTC.

This clone was observed once. J is TRBJ1-2 and V is TRBV28; D ambiguous. Trimming cost V 8 bases and J 4 bases, with 20 bases left between them. This CDR3 is built from 15 residues. From germline, CDR1 is MDHEN and CDR2 SYDVKM. CDR3 coding DNA: TGTGCCAGCTGTTCAGAAAAACAGAGATGCTATGGCTACACCTTC. Residues: CASCSEKQRCYGYTF.

The V gene is TRBV28, the J gene TRBJ1-2; the D gene is possibly TRBD1 (5 bases). The CDR3 runs to 12 residues. Trimming stripped 6 bases from V and 8 bases from J, with 13 bases between. Germline CDR1 reads MDHEN; CDR2 reads SYDVKM. CDR3 region: CASSSARGGYTF. In DNA, the CDR3 is TGTGCCAGCAGCTCCGCCCGGGGGGGCTACACCTTC.

J is TRBJ1-2 and V is TRBV14; D ambiguous. Deletions cut 4 bases from V and 8 bases from J, with 20 bases between. This CDR3 spans 15 amino acids. Germline CDR1 reads SGHDN; CDR2 reads FVKESK. The CDR3 is CASSRTSLLNLGYTF. The DNA of the CDR3 is TGTGCCAGCAGCCGCACGTCGCTACTTAACTTGGGCTACACCTTC.

The V gene is TRBV12-2, the J gene TRBJ1-4; the D call TRBD1 from the table was never checked on the DNA. TRBV12-2 is given as a pseudogene. The CDR3 covers 21 residues. The CDR3 DNA follows: TGTGCAAGTCGCTTAGAACCCCCCACACGGGACAAAAAGACAACTAATGAAAAACTGTTTTTT. Protein product: CASRLEPPTRDKKTTNEKLFF.

This clone was picked up a small number of times. This sequence joins TRBV10-2 and TRBJ1-4; D call uncertain. V was cut by 3 bases and J by 2 bases, with 10 bases left in between. The CDR3 contains 15 residues. From germline, CDR1 is WSHSY and CDR2 SAAADI. The CDR3 nucleotides read TGCGCCAGCAGTGATCGGGAAAGTACTAATGAAAAACTGTTTTTT. Translating it yields CASSDRESTNEKLFF.

V gene TRBV28 combines with J gene TRBJ1-1; D gene uncertain. The CDR3 covers 15 residues. Trimming left V 7 bases short and J 6 bases short, with 21 bases between. Germline loops: CDR1 MDHEN, CDR2 SYDVKM. The CDR3 DNA follows: TGTGCCAGCAAGGAGAAAGGTATCCCCCCTTCTGAAGCTTTCTTT. It encodes CASKEKGIPPSEAFF.

The rearrangement links TRBV7-9 to TRBJ2-1; TRBD1 is a possible D gene (5 bases). The CDR3 totals 15 residues. V gave up 5 bases and J gave up 6 bases, with 17 bases separating them. Germline-derived CDR1 and CDR2 are SEHNR and FQNEAQ (reference sequence). The CDR3 here is CASSLRNDRANEQFF. The DNA of the CDR3 is TGTGCCAGCAGCCTGCGTAATGACAGAGCCAATGAGCAGTTCTTC. The variable domain in full, completed from reference TRBV7-9 and TRBJ2-1, reads DTGVSQNPRHKITKRGQNVTFRCDPISEHNRLYWYRQTLGQGPEFLTYFQNEAQLEKSRLLSDRFSAERPKGSFSTLEIQRTEQGDSAMYLCASSLRNDRANEQFFGPGTRLTVL.

J is TRBJ2-5 and V is TRBV5-1; 7 bases agree with TRBD1. CDR1 is SGHRS and CDR2 is YFSETQ in the germline V gene. Trimming removed 0 bases from V and 5 bases from J; junction bases left unmatched: 7. The CDR3 totals 15 residues. CDR3 sequence reads: CASSLGSGGVETQYF. The CDR3 DNA follows: TGCGCCAGCAGCTTGGGGTCAGGGGGAGTGGAGACCCAGTACTTC.

This chain joins TRBV10-3 and TRBJ2-7, with TRBD2 matching over 12 bases. CDR3 length: 18 amino acids. The ends lost 3 bases at V and 4 bases at J; junction bases unmatched: 13. Germline values: CDR1 ENHRY, CDR2 SYGVKD. CDR3 nucleotides: TGTGCCATCAGTGATATCTATTCGTCAGGACTAGCGGGATACGAGCAGTACTTC. It translates to CAISDIYSSGLAGYEQYF.

The CDR3 protein is CASRETDRGEEQFF. The CDR3 DNA sequence: TGCGCCAGCAGAGAGACGGACAGGGGAGAGGAGCAGTTCTTC. The rearrangement links TRBV10-2 to TRBJ2-1, with 9 bases lining up with TRBD1. V shed 6 bases and J 10 bases; nucleotides not matched to a gene: 10. The germline CDR1 and CDR2 sequences are WSHSY and SAAADI. The CDR3 runs 14 residues.

The chain joins TRBV5-6 to TRBJ1-5, with 7 bases matching TRBD1. V lost 3 bases, J lost 4 bases, and 7 bases stayed unmatched. Germline lookup yields CDR1 SGHDT and CDR2 YYEEEE. The CDR3 is made up of 15 amino acids. CDR3 loop: CASSYQGDRNQPQHF. DNA for the CDR3: TGTGCCAGCAGCTACCAGGGGGACCGTAATCAGCCCCAGCATTTT.

CDR3 amino acids: CASRLGQSTDTQYF. DNA for the CDR3: TGCGCCAGCAGGCTGGGACAGAGCACAGATACGCAGTATTTT. The rearrangement uses TRBV5-1 and TRBJ2-3, with 7 bases fitting TRBD1. Looked up from germline, CDR1 is SGHRS and CDR2 is YFSETQ. This CDR3 contains 14 residues. The V gene end was trimmed by 5 bases and the J gene end by 0 bases; junction bases not matched to a gene: 3.

This sequence joins TRBV28 and TRBJ1-5; D gene unclear. Trimming pared 3 bases from V and 5 bases from J, leaving 17 bases between. The CDR3 runs 16 residues. The germline CDR1 and CDR2 sequences are MDHEN and SYDVKM. CDR3 DNA: TGTGCCAGCAGTTTTTCGAAGGCGGTACCTGATCAGCCCCAGCATTTT. This encodes CASSFSKAVPDQPQHF.

The V and J genes are TRBV7-2 and TRBJ1-4, with TRBD1 identical over 7 bases. This CDR3 has 13 amino acids. The J segment lost 6 bases and the V segment lost 5 bases, leaving 3 bases of the junction unmatched. CDR1 and CDR2 from the germline V gene are SGHTA and FQGNSA. In nucleotides, the CDR3 is TGTGCCAGCAGCCCCCAGGGGGATGAAAAACTGTTTTTT. It encodes CASSPQGDEKLFF.

This clone was seen a few times. The chain is built from TRBV5-4 and TRBJ2-2; no reliable D call. From germline, CDR1 is SGHNT and CDR2 YYREEE (reference sequence). V was pared by 0 bases and J by 2 bases, with 8 bases between. The CDR3 runs 15 residues. DNA of the CDR3: TGTGCCAGCAGCTTGGAAGTAGTCAACACCGGGGAGCTGTTTTTT. This encodes CASSLEVVNTGELFF.

This chain joins TRBV30 and TRBJ1-1; 8 bases are a match to TRBD1. CDR1 and CDR2 (germline): GTSNPN, SVGIG (reference sequence). The V segment lost 7 bases and the J segment 2 bases; nucleotides outside the gene matches: 15. The CDR3 spans 16 residues. Written as DNA, the CDR3 is TGTGCCTTCCAGAGGCCCCGGACAGGGCAAAACACTGAAGCTTTCTTT. It codes for CAFQRPRTGQNTEAFF.

This chain joins TRBV28 and TRBJ2-1; 7 nucleotides match TRBD1. The CDR3 extends over 11 amino acids. Germline loops: CDR1 MDHEN, CDR2 SYDVKM. V shed 7 bases, J shed 10 bases, and the junction held 4 bases outside the gene matches. The CDR3 is CASTYRGEQFF. DNA for the CDR3: TGTGCCAGCACCTACAGGGGAGAGCAGTTCTTC.

The genes are TRBV11-2 and TRBJ2-3, with 9 nucleotides matching TRBD2. CDR1 SGHAT and CDR2 FQNNGV come from the germline V gene. This CDR3 has 13 amino acids. V was pared by 6 bases and J by 7 bases, with 5 bases of the junction left unmatched. The CDR3: CASRLAGLYTQYF. The CDR3 nucleotides read TGTGCCAGCAGGCTAGCGGGATTATATACGCAGTATTTT.

This chain uses TRBV19 with TRBJ2-7; tentatively, D is TRBD2 (6 bases). Trimming removed 4 bases at V and 3 bases at J, with 13 bases between. CDR1 and CDR2 (germline): LNHDA, SQIVND (reference sequence). The CDR3 length is 14 residues. This CDR3 reads CASSRGLSGYEQYF. The CDR3 region has the DNA TGTGCCAGTAGTAGGGGACTCTCGGGCTACGAGCAGTACTTC. Looking up the rest from reference TRBV19 and TRBJ2-7 gives the full variable domain: DGGITQSPKYLFRKEGQNVTLSCEQNLNHDAMYWYRQDPGQGLRLIYYSQIVNDFQKGDIAEGYSVSREKKESFPLTVTSAQKNPTAFYLCASSRGLSGYEQYFGPGTRLTVT.

The chain uses TRBV30 and TRBJ2-1; D gene unclear. The CDR3 runs 13 residues. Deletions cut 0 bases from V and 4 bases from J, with 7 bases between. CDR1 is GTSNPN, CDR2 SVGIG, per germline (reference sequence). CDR3 nucleotides: TGTGCCTGGAGTGTACAGACATACAATGAGCAGTTCTTC. It encodes CAWSVQTYNEQFF.

This clone was found a few times. This chain links TRBV2 with TRBJ2-7; 9 bases align to TRBD1. The CDR3 is made up of 15 amino acids. CDR1 and CDR2 (germline): SNHLY, FYNNEI. The V gene end was trimmed by 3 bases and the J gene end by 2 bases; junction bases not matched to a gene: 5. CDR3 residues: CASSEMGQGPYEQYF. DNA of the CDR3: TGTGCCAGCAGTGAGATGGGACAGGGACCCTACGAGCAGTACTTC. The variable domain in full, completed from reference TRBV2 and TRBJ2-7, reads EPEVTQTPSHQVTQMGQEVILRCVPISNHLYFYWYRQILGQKVEFLVSFYNNEISEKSEIFDDQFSVERPDGSNFTLKIRSTKLEDSAMYFCASSEMGQGPYEQYFGPGTRLTVT.

The chain carries TRBV7-2 and TRBJ1-1; 9 nucleotides align to TRBD1. The V segment lost 3 bases and the J segment 8 bases; nucleotides outside the gene matches: 10. The CDR3 is 15 residues long. Germline V gene lookup returns CDR1 SGHTA and CDR2 FQGNSA. The CDR3 sequence is CASSFSLQGATEAFF. The CDR3 DNA reads TGTGCCAGCAGCTTTTCCTTACAGGGGGCGACCGAAGCTTTCTTT.

The CDR3 region is CASSLGPTGGGKGRHEQYF. The CDR3 DNA reads TGTGCCAGCAGCTTAGGTCCCACAGGGGGCGGAAAAGGTCGACACGAGCAGTACTTC. The chain joins TRBV7-8 to TRBJ2-7; 9 bases fit TRBD1. CDR3 length equals 19 residues. V was pared by 1 base and J by 5 bases, with 18 bases of the junction left unmatched. CDR1 is SGHVS, CDR2 FQNEAQ, per germline.

There are a few counts of this clone. This chain joins TRBV9 and TRBJ1-4; the match to TRBD1 covers 9 bases. Germline V gives CDR1 SGDLS, CDR2 YYNGEE. There are 18 residues in the CDR3. V dropped 0 bases and J dropped 1; count of bases not matched to a gene: 7. The CDR3 sequence is CASSVGLTGGLTNEKLFF. In DNA, the CDR3 is TGTGCCAGCAGCGTAGGACTCACAGGGGGCTTAACTAATGAAAAACTGTTTTTT. Full variable domain (missing parts from reference TRBV9 and TRBJ1-4): DSGVTQTPKHLITATGQRVTLRCSPRSGDLSVYWYQQSLDQGLQFLIQYYNGEERAKGNILERFSAQQFPDLHSELNLSSLELGDSALYFCASSVGLTGGLTNEKLFFGSGTQLSVL.